This is a list of T cell receptor beta chains from one sample in a study of tumour-infiltrating T cells in Burkitt lymphoma. This table comes from immunoSEQ multiplex PCR, and its TCRdb copy is limited to in-frame clones, with some not included. The sample records roughly 15,000 clones, 30% being singletons. The sequencing input was tumor tissue. The receptors originated from a human donor with diffuse large B-cell lymphoma. CDR3s include the opening cysteine and the closing phenylalanine or tryptophan. The D gene is left open where the match is weak. Clone size is not always given. Where it is, it says once, few, many or a class for expanded clones.

J gene	clone size	V gene	D gene	CDR3 DNA	CDR3 protein
TRBJ1-1	NA	TRBV29-1	NA	TGCAGCGTTGTCCGAGACACTGAAGCTTTCTTT	CSVVRDTEAFF
TRBJ2-2	few	TRBV7-2	TRBD2	TGTGCCAGCCGGGGGGATGTCGGGGAGCTGTTTTTT	CASRGDVGELFF
TRBJ1-5	NA	TRBV5-1	NA	TGCGCCAGCAGCTTGGAGGGGGGAGACAATCAGCCCCAGCATTTT	CASSLEGGDNQPQHF
TRBJ1-1	NA	TRBV7-3	NA	TGTGCCAGCAGTTTGGGCCAGGGGACTGAAGCTTTCTTT	CASSLGQGTEAFF
TRBJ2-7	few	TRBV18	NA	TGTGCCAGCTCACCACGTTCCGACAGCACCTACGAGCAGTACTTC	CASSPRSDSTYEQYF
TRBJ2-3	NA	TRBV9	TRBD2	TGTGCCAGCAGCGAGGGACTAGCGGGAGGGACTAGCACAGATACGCAGTATTTT	CASSEGLAGGTSTDTQYF
TRBJ2-7	NA	TRBV2	TRBD1	TGTGCCAGCACCCCTTCCCGAACAGGGGTCGAGCAGTACTTC	CASTPSRTGVEQYF
TRBJ2-6	NA	TRBV7-9	NA	TGTGCCAGCAGCTTAATTGGGGCCAACGTCCTGACTTTC	CASSLIGANVLTF
TRBJ2-2	NA	TRBV14	NA	TGTGCCAGCAGCCGTCAGCACTACGGGGAGCTGTTTTTT	CASSRQHYGELFF
TRBJ2-3	NA	TRBV6-5	NA	TGTGCCAGCAGTTACACTAACACAGATACGCAGTATTTT	CASSYTNTDTQYF
TRBJ2-1	few	TRBV6-5	NA	TGTGCCAGCTCCCGGGGCGGGCTAGGCGAGCAGTTCTTC	CASSRGGLGEQFF
TRBJ2-7	few	TRBV11-2	TRBD1	TGTGCCAGCAGCTTAAACCGGGACAGCCACGAGCAGTACTTC	CASSLNRDSHEQYF
TRBJ2-1	few	TRBV7-9	NA	TGTGCCAGCAGCTTACCGGTAGGGGATGAGCAGTTCTTC	CASSLPVGDEQFF
TRBJ2-5	NA	TRBV6-1	NA	TGTGCCAGCGTGTGGGGGGGCGAGGAGACCCAGTACTTC	CASVWGGEETQYF
TRBJ1-5	NA	TRBV28	NA	TGTGCCAGCAGACAGGGAACTCAGCCCCAGCATTTT	CASRQGTQPQHF
TRBJ1-1	NA	TRBV2	TRBD1	TGTGCCAGCAGTAGAGGGACAGGGGGCTATGAAGCTTTCTTT	CASSRGTGGYEAFF
TRBJ2-3	NA	TRBV7-9	TRBD1	TGTGCCAGCAGCCCCGACAGGGGGAGAGTGGCGCAGTATTTT	CASSPDRGRVAQYF
TRBJ2-5	NA	TRBV5-4	NA	TGTGCCAGCAGCGAAAGAGGCGGCAACCAAGAGACCCAGTACTTC	CASSERGGNQETQYF
TRBJ1-5	few	TRBV5-4	NA	TGTGCCAGCAGCTTGGACACCAATCAGCCCCAGCATTTT	CASSLDTNQPQHF
TRBJ2-1	once	TRBV6-4	NA	TGTGCCAGCAGCTCCCGAGGGGAGCAGTTCTTC	CASSSRGEQFF
TRBJ2-2	NA	TRBV11-3	TRBD1	TGTGCCAGCAGCTTAGGACAGGGGTTCACCGGGGAGCTGTTTTTT	CASSLGQGFTGELFF
TRBJ2-7	NA	TRBV14	NA	TGTGCCAGCAGCCAGGATCCATTCTACGAGCAGTACTTC	CASSQDPFYEQYF
TRBJ2-7	NA	TRBV7-2	TRBD2	TGTGCCAGCAGCTTTCAGCGGGAGAGGTACGAGCAGTACTTC	CASSFQRERYEQYF
TRBJ2-7	NA	TRBV30	NA	TGTGCCTGGGCAGGGGTCTACGAGCAGTACTTC	CAWAGVYEQYF
TRBJ2-1	NA	TRBV10-3	NA	TGTGCCATCAGTGAGATTAGGGAGATCGACAATGAGCAGTTCTTC	CAISEIREIDNEQFF
TRBJ2-2	few	TRBV9	TRBD2	TGTGCCAGCAGCACACCGAGCGGCGGGAGGGCCTTAGGCACCGGGGAGCTGTTTTTT	CASSTPSGGRALGTGELFF
TRBJ2-3	NA	TRBV4-1	NA	TGCGCCAGCAGCCAGGGGTATACTAGCACAGATACGCAGTATTTT	CASSQGYTSTDTQYF
TRBJ2-1	NA	TRBV9	TRBD2	TGTGCCAGCAGCCACCGAGGGTCCCCCAGCGGGAGGGCCTCGAATGAGCAGTTCTTC	CASSHRGSPSGRASNEQFF
TRBJ2-7	few	TRBV28	TRBD1	TGTGCCGCACTCAGGGGGTATGGCTACGAGCAGTACTTC	CAALRGYGYEQYF
TRBJ1-5	NA	TRBV7-8	TRBD1	TGTGCCAGCAGATTCGACAGGGGGAATCAGCCCCAGCATTTT	CASRFDRGNQPQHF
TRBJ1-5	few	TRBV5-5	TRBD1	TGTGCCAGCAGCTATCGACAGGGCGGTCAGCCCCAGCATTTT	CASSYRQGGQPQHF
TRBJ2-1	NA	TRBV4-2	NA	TGTGCCAGCAGCCAAGAAGGGTTAAGCTCCTACAATGAGCAGTTCTTC	CASSQEGLSSYNEQFF
TRBJ2-7	few	TRBV14	NA	TGTGCCAGCAGCCAGTATTTCGGGAGCGTCTCTCACGAGCAGTACTTC	CASSQYFGSVSHEQYF
TRBJ1-2	few	TRBV18	TRBD1	TGTGCCAGCTCACCACCAAACAGGGGCTATGGCTACACCTTC	CASSPPNRGYGYTF
TRBJ2-3	few	TRBV19	NA	TGTGCCAGTAGTAAACCGGGGACCGCGAAAAACACAGATACGCAGTATTTT	CASSKPGTAKNTDTQYF
TRBJ1-1	medium-sized	TRBV5-1	TRBD1	TGCGCCAGCAGCTTCTTGACAGGGGGCGACCCCGGACCCTTTACGAAGTTGAACACTGAAGCTTTCTTT	CASSFLTGGDPGPFTKLNTEAFF
TRBJ1-2	NA	TRBV6-1	NA	TGTGCCAGCAGTGAAGCAACCAAGAACTATGGCTACACCTTC	CASSEATKNYGYTF
TRBJ2-7	few	TRBV5-1	NA	TGCGCCAGCAGCGAATTCAGGGGATCCGAGCAGTACTTC	CASSEFRGSEQYF
TRBJ1-5	few	TRBV4-1	NA	TGCGCCAGCAGCCAAGATCTTTTTTTGCAGGGCCATCCCAATCAGCCCCAGCATTTT	CASSQDLFLQGHPNQPQHF
TRBJ1-5	few	TRBV5-1	NA	TGCGCCAGCAGCTTGGAGGGGTTAGGGGACCAGCCCCAGCATTTT	CASSLEGLGDQPQHF
TRBJ2-7	few	TRBV6-5	NA	TGTGCCAGTGGGGGTGGTGCGGACACCTACGAGCAGTACTTC	CASGGGADTYEQYF
TRBJ1-2	few	TRBV28	NA	TGTGCCAGCAGGTTAAGTACTACCAGGTCCGGAAAATATGGCTACACCTTC	CASRLSTTRSGKYGYTF
TRBJ1-5	NA	TRBV7-9	NA	TGTGCCAGCAGCTTAGGTGTAGGCAATCAGCCCCAGCATTTT	CASSLGVGNQPQHF
TRBJ2-2	medium-sized	TRBV7-6	NA	TGTGCCAGCCTTCGGCTAGCGAACACCGGGGAGCTGTTTTTT	CASLRLANTGELFF
TRBJ2-1	NA	TRBV7-9	NA	TGTGCCAGCAGCTTCCTCAGGAGGGGGGGGACGGTTTACAATGAGCAGTTCTTC	CASSFLRRGGTVYNEQFF